This TCR beta chain was profiled in a study of CD8 T cells in Susac syndrome. The multiple sclerosis controls comprised treatment-naive patients whose relapsing-remitting disease was stable or active. With random hexamers, reverse transcription was performed on about 0.5 to 1 ug of RNA. A single record per CDR3 protein comes from TCRdb applying MiXCR to the immunoSEQ multiplex PCR reads. The table lists 200,000 or so distinct CDR3 sequences, nearly 97% of them singletons. Per the germline V gene, CDR1 is SEHNR and CDR2 is FQNEAQ (reference sequence). V dropped 5 bases and J dropped 6 bases, with 8 bases sitting between them. The CDR3 covers 12 residues.

This TCR derives from a human donor with multiple sclerosis. This sequence joins TRBV7-9 and TRBJ1-5; D gene unclear. The sequenced sample consisted of CD4+ T cells from PBMCs. The CDR3 region is CASSPGSQPQHF. The DNA for the CDR3 is TGTGCCAGCAGCCCGGGGAGTCAGCCCCAGCATTTT. The complete variable domain, with remaining parts taken from reference TRBV7-9 and TRBJ1-5, reads DTGVSQNPRHKITKRGQNVTFRCDPISEHNRLYWYRQTLGQGPEFLTYFQNEAQLEKSRLLSDRFSAERPKGSFSTLEIQRTEQGDSAMYLCASSPGSQPQHFGDGTRLSIL.